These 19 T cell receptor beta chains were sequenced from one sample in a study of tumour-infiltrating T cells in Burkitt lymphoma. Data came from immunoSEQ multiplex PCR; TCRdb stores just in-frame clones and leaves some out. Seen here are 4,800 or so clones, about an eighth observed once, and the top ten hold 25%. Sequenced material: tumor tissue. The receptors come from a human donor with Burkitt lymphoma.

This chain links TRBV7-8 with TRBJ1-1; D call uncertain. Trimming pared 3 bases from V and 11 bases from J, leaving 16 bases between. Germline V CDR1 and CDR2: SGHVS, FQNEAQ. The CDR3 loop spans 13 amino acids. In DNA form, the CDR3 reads TGTGCCAGCAGCTTGGGCAGCCTGAAATGGGCTTTCTTT. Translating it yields CASSLGSLKWAFF.

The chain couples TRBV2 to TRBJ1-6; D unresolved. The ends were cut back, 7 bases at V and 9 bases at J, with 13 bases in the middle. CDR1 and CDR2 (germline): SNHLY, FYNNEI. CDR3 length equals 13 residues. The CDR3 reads CASTLGLTSPLHF. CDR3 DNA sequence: TGTGCCAGCACCCTGGGGTTGACTTCACCCCTCCACTTT.

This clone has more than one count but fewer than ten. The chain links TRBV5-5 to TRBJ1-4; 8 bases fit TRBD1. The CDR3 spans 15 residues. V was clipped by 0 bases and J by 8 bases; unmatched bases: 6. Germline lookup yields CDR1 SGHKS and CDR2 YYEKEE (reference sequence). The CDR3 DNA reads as TGTGCCAGCAGCTTGGAACAGGGGGTTCGGGAAAAACTGTTTTTT. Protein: CASSLEQGVREKLFF.

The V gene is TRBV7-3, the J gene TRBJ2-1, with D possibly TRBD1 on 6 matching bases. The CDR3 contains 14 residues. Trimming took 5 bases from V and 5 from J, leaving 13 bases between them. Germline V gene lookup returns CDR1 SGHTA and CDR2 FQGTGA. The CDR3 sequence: CASSRPQGNNEQFF. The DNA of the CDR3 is TGTGCCAGCAGCCGCCCACAGGGTAACAATGAGCAGTTCTTC.

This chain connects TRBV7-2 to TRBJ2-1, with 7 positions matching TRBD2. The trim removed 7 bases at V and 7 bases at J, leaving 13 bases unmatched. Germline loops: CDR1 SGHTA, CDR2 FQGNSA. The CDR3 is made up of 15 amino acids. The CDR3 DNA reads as TGTGCCAGCACCCCTCCGGGACTACGTCGAAATGAGCAGTTCTTC. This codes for CASTPPGLRRNEQFF.

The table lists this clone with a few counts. CDR3 in amino acids: CASSFRVQLENIQYF. The CDR3 nucleotides are TGTGCCAGCAGCTTCAGGGTGCAATTGGAAAACATTCAGTACTTC. The rearrangement links TRBV5-5 to TRBJ2-4; a weak D match, TRBD1 (5 bases). Germline V CDR1 and CDR2: SGHKS, YYEKEE (reference sequence). V gave up 2 bases and J gave up 5 bases, with 14 bases separating them. The CDR3 spans 15 residues.

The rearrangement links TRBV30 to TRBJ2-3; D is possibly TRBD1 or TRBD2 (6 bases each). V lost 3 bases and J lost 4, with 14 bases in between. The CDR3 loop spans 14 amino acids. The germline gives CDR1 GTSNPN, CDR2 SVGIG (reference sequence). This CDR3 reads CAWRGGGRPDTQYF. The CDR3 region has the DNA TGTGCCTGGAGGGGGGGCGGACGCCCAGATACGCAGTATTTT.

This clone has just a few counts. CDR3 region: CASSLTSGRTAGELFF. The CDR3, as DNA: TGCGCCAGCAGCCTGACTAGCGGGAGGACTGCCGGGGAGCTGTTTTTT. The chain carries TRBV4-3 and TRBJ2-2; TRBD2 aligns across 13 bases. This CDR3 comprises 16 residues. Unmatched junction bases numbered 5, after V lost 4 bases and J lost 6 bases. The germline V gene has CDR1 LGHNA and CDR2 YSLEER.

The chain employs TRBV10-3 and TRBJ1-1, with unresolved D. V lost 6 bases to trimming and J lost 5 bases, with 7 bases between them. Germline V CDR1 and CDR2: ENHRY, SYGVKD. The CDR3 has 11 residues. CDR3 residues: CAIRTGTEAFF. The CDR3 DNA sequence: TGTGCCATCAGGACGGGGACTGAAGCTTTCTTT.

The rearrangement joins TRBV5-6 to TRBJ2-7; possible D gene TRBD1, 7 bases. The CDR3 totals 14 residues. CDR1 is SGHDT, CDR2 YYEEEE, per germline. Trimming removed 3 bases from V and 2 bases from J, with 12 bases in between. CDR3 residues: CASSWEDRPYEQYF. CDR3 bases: TGTGCCAGCAGCTGGGAGGACAGGCCCTACGAGCAGTACTTC.

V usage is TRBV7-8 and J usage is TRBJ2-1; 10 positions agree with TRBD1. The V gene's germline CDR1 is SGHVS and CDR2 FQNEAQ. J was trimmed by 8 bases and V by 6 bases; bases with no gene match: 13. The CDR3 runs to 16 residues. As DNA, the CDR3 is TGTGCCAGCAGTTATGGAGGACAGGGGGTTGGGGATGAGCAGTTCTTC. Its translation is CASSYGGQGVGDEQFF.

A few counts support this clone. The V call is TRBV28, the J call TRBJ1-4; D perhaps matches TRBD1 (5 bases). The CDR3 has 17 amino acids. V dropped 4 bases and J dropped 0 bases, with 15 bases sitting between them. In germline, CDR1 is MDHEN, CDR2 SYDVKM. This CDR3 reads CASSSLGMGATNEKLFF. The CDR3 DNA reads TGTGCCAGCAGTTCCCTCGGCATGGGGGCAACTAATGAAAAACTGTTTTTT.

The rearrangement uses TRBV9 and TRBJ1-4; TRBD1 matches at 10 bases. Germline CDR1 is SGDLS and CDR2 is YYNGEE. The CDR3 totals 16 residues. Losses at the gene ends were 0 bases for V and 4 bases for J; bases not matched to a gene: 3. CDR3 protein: CASSVGGTGVNEKLFF. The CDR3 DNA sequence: TGTGCCAGCAGCGTAGGGGGGACAGGGGTTAATGAAAAACTGTTTTTT.

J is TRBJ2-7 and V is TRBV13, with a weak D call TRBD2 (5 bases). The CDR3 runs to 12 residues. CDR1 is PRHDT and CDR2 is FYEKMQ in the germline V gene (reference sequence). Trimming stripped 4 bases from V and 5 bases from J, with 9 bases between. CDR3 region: CASSSVRDEQYF. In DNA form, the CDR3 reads TGTGCCAGCAGCTCCGTGCGGGACGAGCAGTACTTC.

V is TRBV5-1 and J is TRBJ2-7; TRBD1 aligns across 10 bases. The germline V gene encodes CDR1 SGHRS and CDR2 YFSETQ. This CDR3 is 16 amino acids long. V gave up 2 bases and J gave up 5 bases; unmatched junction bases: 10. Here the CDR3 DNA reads TGCGCCAGCAGCTTTCGACAGGGGGCGCAGGTCAACGAGCAGTACTTC. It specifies CASSFRQGAQVNEQYF.

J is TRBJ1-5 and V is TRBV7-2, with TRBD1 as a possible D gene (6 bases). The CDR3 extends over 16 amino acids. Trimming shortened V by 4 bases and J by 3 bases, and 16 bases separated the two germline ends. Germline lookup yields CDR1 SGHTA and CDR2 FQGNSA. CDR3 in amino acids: CASSSFSRGTNQPQHF. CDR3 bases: TGTGCCAGCAGCTCCTTTTCCAGGGGCACCAATCAGCCCCAGCATTTT.

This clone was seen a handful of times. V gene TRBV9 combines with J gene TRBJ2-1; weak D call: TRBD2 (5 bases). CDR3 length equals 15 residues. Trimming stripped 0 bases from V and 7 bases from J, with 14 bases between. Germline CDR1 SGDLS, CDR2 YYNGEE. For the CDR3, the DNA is TGTGCCAGCAGCGTAGGAGGAGGACTCCTTAATGAGCAGTTCTTC. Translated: CASSVGGGLLNEQFF.

The CDR3 sequence: CASSRGQGTSPLGYEQFF. The CDR3 DNA reads as TGTGCCAGCAGCAGGGGACAGGGGACTAGCCCCCTTGGCTATGAGCAGTTCTTC. The chain combines TRBV5-4 with TRBJ2-1; tentatively, D is TRBD1 (10 bases). Germline CDR1 reads SGHNT; CDR2 reads YYREEE (reference sequence). Between the trimmed V and J ends, which lost 4 bases and 8 bases, there was a span of 28 bases. The CDR3 is 18 amino acids.

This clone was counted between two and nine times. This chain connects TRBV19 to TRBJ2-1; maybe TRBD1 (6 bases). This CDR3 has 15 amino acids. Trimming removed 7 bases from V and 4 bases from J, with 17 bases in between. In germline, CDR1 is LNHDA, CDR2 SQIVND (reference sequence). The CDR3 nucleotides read TGTGCCAGTACCCCGGCAGGGACAAGGTACAATGAGCAGTTCTTC. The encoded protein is CASTPAGTRYNEQFF.